This paragraph reports one T cell receptor beta chain. Its antigen specificity is not known. Base qualities are missing; no much larger clone stands one base away. TCRbeta CDR3 regions were amplified from genomic DNA using the immunoSEQ Assay, a bias-controlled multiplex PCR. From the authors' description of their analysis: Within the assay, amplification of reference gene primers was used to estimate how many nucleated cells each sample contained. To quantify the absolute abundance of each unique TCRbeta CDR3 rearrangement, sequence reads were collapsed and filtered. For each sample, productive Simpson clonality was calculated as the square root of Simpson's diversity index across productive rearrangements. This is the immuneACCESS table as TCRdb keeps it, with only in-frame sequences that have V and J called. A part of the clones is gone; compared with another copy, unresolved V genes explain less than half, and the rest is unexplained. V, J and clone size were drawn from that table, and D and trimming were deduced from the DNA. The sample table contains 250,000 to 300,000 clones; only one count was recorded for 90% of them. Roughly 1.1% of the sample is taken by the ten largest.

This entry comes from a study of blood T cell repertoires in COVID-19 (TCRdb year 2020). Context from the whole study: The collaborator samples originated in the United States, Italy and Spain and spanned the acute and convalescent phases of COVID-19. The prospective study material was composed of cDNA or gDNA derived from T cells, B-cell-depleted T cells, or PBMCs. The dataset comprised deeply sampled blood TCRbeta repertoires from subjects exposed to, actively infected with, or recovered from COVID-19. The repertoires were released in a freely available public database intended as a resource for research on the immune response to SARS-CoV-2. Samples were obtained from the ongoing ImmuneRACE study (first 160 participants) and from 1,200 or so subjects provided by 6 global collaborators. The sample metadata nearly always contained a de-identified subject ID, COVID-19 status, age in years and sex. HLA class I and class II types, where available, came from metadata supplied by the sample provider rather than from assay-based typing.

The CDR3, from cysteine to phenylalanine, totals 13 residues. CDR3 DNA is the only sequence kept; it has 39 bases, read in frame from the first base. The V end loses 5 bases and the J end loses 0 bases, and a stretch of 4 bases separates them. Looking up the germline V gene (reference sequence) yields CDR1 SGHAT and CDR2 FQDESV. What the research found in general, with its limitations: The quantity of clinical and demographic metadata differed by source and by participant and was supplied without curation.

Participants in the prospective study were aged roughly 18 to 100 years, lived in some 24 United States geographic areas, and enrolled through a virtual design. In the prospective study, participants were assigned to cohorts based on the clinical history participants reported in a screening survey and a study questionnaire. Recovered participants in ImmuneRACE Cohort 3 were defined by two consecutive negative NP/OP PCR tests, clearance by a healthcare professional, or resolution of symptoms. Mobile phlebotomists in the prospective study collected whole blood, serum and a nasopharyngeal or oropharyngeal swab from every participant. Prospective study participants could optionally give additional blood draws and questionnaires over an approximately 2-month period. Prospective study blood samples were shipped either frozen or at room temperature before DNA extraction.

Rearrangement joined TRBV11-1 to TRBJ1-4, with no confidently assigned D gene. Sample: PBMCs or T cells enriched from blood (not recorded which). The TCR sequence derives from a woman aged 30 to 39 who had recovered from COVID-19. CDR3 region: CASSLATNEKLFF. The DNA reads as follows: TGTGCCAGCAGCCTTGCAACTAATGAAAAACTGTTTTTT.